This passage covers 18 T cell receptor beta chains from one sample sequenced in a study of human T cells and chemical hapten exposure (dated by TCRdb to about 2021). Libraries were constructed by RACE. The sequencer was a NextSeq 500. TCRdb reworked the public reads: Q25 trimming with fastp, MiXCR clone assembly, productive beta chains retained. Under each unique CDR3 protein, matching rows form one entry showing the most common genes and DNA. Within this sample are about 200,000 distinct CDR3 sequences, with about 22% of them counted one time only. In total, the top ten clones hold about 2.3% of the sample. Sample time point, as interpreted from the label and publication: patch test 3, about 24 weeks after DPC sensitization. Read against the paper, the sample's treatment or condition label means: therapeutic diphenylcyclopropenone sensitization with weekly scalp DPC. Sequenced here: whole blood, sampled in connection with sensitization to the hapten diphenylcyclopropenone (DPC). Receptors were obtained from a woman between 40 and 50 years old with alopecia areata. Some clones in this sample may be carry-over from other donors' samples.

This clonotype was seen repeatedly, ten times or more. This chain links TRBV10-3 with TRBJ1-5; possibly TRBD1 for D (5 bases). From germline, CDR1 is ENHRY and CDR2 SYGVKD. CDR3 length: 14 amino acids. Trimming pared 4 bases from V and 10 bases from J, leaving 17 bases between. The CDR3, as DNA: TGTGCCATCAGTGCGACGGACAATCAGACACCCCAGCATTTT. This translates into CAISATDNQTPQHF.

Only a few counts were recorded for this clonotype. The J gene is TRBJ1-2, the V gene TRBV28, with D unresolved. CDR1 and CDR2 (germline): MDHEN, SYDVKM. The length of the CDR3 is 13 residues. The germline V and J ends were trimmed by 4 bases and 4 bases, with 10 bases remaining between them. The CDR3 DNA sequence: TGTGCCAGCAGTTCCCAACCGCTCTATGGCTACACCTTC. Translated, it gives CASSSQPLYGYTF.

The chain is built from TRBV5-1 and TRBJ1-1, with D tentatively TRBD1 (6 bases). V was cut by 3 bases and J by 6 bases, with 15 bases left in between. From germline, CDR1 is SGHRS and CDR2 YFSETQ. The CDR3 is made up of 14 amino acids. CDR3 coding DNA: TGCGCCAGCAGCTCGGGGGCACTGCTGTCTGAAGCTTTCTTT. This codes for CASSSGALLSEAFF.

In nucleotides, the CDR3 is TGTGCCAGCAGTCCCGGGGACAGCTACGAGCAGTACTTC. The encoded protein is CASSPGDSYEQYF. The chain is built from TRBV28 and TRBJ2-7; 7 positions match TRBD1. J was trimmed by 3 bases and V by 5 bases; bases with no gene match: 4. CDR1 is MDHEN and CDR2 is SYDVKM in the germline V gene. This CDR3 is built from 13 residues.

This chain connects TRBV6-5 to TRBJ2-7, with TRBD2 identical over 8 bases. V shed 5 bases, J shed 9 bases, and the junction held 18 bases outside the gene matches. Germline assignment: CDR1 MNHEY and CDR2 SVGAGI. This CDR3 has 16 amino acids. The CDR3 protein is CASSPLPGTSTGGQYF. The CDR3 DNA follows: TGTGCCAGCAGTCCGCTCCCCGGGACTAGTACGGGTGGGCAGTACTTC.

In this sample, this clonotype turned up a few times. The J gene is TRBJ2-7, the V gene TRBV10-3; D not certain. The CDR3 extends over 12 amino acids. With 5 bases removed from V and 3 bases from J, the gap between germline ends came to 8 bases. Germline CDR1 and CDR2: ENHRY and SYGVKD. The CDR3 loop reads CAISPSDYEQYF. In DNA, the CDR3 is TGTGCCATCAGTCCCAGTGACTACGAGCAGTACTTC.

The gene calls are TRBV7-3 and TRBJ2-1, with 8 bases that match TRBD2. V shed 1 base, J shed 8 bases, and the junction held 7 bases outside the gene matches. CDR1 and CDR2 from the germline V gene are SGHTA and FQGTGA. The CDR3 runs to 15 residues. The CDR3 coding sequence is TGTGCCAGCAGCTTAAGCGCGGGGGGACTTGATGAGCAGTTCTTC. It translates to CASSLSAGGLDEQFF.

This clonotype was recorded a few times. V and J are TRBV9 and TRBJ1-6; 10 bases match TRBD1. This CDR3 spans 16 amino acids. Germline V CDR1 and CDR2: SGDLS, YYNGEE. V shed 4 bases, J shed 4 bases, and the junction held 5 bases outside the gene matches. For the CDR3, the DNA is TGTGCCAGCAGCCCCCGGACAGGGGGGTATAATTCACCCCTCCACTTT. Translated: CASSPRTGGYNSPLHF.

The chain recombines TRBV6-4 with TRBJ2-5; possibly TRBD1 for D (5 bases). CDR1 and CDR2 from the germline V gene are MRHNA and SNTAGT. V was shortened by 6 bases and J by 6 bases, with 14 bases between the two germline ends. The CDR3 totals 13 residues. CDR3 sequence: CASSQGEGQTQYF. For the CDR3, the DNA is TGTGCCAGCAGCCAAGGGGAAGGTCAGACCCAGTACTTC.

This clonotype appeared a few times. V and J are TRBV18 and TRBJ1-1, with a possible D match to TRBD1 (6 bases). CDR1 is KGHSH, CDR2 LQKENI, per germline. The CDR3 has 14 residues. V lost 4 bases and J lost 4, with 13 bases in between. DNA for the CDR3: TGTGCCAGCTCACAGCTCAGGGGTAGCACTGAAGCTTTCTTT. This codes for CASSQLRGSTEAFF.

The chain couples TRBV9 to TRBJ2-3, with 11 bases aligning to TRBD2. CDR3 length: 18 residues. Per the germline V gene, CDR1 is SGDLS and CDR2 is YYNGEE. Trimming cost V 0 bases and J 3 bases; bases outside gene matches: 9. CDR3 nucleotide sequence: TGTGCCAGCAGCGTAGCCCTAGCGGGAGGATCTGGAACAGATACGCAGTATTTT. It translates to CASSVALAGGSGTDTQYF. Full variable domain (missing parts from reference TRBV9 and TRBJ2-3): DSGVTQTPKHLITATGQRVTLRCSPRSGDLSVYWYQQSLDQGLQFLIQYYNGEERAKGNILERFSAQQFPDLHSELNLSSLELGDSALYFCASSVALAGGSGTDTQYFGPGTRLTVL.

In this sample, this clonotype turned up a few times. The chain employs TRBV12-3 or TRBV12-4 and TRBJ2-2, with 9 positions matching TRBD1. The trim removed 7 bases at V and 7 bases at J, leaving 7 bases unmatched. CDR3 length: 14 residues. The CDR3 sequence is CASTKTGGSGELFF. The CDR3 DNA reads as TGTGCCAGCACCAAGACAGGGGGGAGCGGGGAGCTGTTTTTT.

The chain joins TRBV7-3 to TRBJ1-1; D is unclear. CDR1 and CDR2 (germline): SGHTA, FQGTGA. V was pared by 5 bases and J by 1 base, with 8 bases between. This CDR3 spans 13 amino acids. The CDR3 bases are TGTGCCAGCAGCCACAACTGGAACACTGAAGCTTTCTTT. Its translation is CASSHNWNTEAFF.

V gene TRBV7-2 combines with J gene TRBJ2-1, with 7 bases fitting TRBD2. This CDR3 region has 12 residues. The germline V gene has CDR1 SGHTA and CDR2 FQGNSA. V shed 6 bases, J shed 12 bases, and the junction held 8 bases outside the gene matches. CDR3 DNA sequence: TGTGCCAGCAGTTCTAGCGGTGATGGGCAGTTCTTC. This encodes CASSSSGDGQFF.

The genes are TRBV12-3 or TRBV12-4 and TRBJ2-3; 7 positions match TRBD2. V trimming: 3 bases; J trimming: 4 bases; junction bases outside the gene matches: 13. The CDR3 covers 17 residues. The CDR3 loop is CASSFGVREPSPDTQYF. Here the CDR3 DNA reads TGTGCCAGCAGTTTTGGGGTGCGGGAGCCCTCCCCAGATACGCAGTATTTT.

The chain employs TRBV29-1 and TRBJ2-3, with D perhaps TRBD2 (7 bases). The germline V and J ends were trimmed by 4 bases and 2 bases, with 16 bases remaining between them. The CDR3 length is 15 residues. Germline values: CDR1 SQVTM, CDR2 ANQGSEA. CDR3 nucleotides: TGCAGCGTTGCCTTAGGGGGGGGCTTCACAGATACGCAGTATTTT. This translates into CSVALGGGFTDTQYF.

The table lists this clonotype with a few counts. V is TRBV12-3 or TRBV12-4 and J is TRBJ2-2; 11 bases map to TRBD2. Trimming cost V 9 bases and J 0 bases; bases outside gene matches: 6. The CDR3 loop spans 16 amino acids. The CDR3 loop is CASGGTSGSNTGELFF. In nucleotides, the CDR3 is TGTGCCAGTGGGGGGACTAGCGGATCGAACACCGGGGAGCTGTTTTTT.

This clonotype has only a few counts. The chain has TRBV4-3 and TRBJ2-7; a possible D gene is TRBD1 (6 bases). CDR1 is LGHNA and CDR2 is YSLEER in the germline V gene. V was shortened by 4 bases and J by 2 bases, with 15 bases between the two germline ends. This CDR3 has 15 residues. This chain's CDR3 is CASSLKPGHPYEQYF. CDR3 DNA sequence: TGCGCCAGCAGCCTAAAACCGGGACACCCCTACGAGCAGTACTTC.